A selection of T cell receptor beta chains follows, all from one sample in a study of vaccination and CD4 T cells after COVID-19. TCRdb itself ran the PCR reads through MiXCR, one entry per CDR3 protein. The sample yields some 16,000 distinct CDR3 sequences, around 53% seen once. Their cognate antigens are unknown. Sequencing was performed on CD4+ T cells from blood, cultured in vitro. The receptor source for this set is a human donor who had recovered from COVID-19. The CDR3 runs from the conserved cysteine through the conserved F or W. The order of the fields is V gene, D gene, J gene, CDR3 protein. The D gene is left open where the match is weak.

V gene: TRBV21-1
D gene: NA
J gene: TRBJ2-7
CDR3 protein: CASSLGRGGEQYF

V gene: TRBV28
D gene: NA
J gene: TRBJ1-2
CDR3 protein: CASSLEEGVRDGYTF

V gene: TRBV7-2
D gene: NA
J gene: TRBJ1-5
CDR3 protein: CASSPSNQPQHF

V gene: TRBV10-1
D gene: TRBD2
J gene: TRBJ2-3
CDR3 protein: CASSLGGVTDTQYF

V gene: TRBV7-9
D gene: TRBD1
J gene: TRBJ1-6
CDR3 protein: CASSYGQGNSPLHF

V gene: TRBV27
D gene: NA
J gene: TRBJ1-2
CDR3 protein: CASSFRGERANYGYTF

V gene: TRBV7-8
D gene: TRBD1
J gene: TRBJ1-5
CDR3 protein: CASSLRGGGPRAQHF

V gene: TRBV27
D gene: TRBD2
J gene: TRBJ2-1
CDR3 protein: CASSMGLAAYNEQFF

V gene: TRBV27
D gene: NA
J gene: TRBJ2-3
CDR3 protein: CASRDWQGEGTDTQYF

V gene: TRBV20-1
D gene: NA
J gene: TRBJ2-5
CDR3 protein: CSATGQSTETQYF

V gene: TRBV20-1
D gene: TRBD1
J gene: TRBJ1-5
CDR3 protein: CSARKPGQGNQPQHF

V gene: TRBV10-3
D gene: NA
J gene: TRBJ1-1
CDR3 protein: CAIKEETEAFF

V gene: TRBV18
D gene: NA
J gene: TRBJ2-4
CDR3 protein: CASSPWDNWNIQYF

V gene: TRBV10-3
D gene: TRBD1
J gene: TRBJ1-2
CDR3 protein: CAIRQTGKASYGYTF

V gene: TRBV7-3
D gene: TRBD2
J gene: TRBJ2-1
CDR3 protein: CASSLTSGGFYNEQFF

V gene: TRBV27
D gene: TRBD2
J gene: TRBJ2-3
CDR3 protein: CASSPSTSPGDTQYF

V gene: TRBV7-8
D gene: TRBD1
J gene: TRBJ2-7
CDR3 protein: CASSFTGVEIEQYF

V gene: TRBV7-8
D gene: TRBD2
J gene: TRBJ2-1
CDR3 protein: CASSHGQQAGGTNYNEQFF

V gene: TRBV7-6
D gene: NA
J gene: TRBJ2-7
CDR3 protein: CASSLGLLSYEQYF

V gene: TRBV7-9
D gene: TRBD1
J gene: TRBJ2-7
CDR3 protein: CASSLGTGYSYEQYF

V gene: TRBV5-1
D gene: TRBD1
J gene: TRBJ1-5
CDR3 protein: CASSLADRGGQPQHF

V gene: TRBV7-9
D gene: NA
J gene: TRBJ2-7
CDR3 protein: CASSLGASYEQYF

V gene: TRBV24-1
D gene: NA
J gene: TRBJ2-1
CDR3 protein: CATSEPSGKSSYNEQFF

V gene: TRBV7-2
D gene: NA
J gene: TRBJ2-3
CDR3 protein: CASSAVAQRAIDTQYF

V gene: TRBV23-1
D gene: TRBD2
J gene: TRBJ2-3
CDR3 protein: CISPLAGARDTQYF

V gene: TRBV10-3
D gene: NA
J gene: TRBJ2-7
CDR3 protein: CASGGGSSYEQYF

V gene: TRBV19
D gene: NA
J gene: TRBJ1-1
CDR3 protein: CASHSGVMNTEAFF

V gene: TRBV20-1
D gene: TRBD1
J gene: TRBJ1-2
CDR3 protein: CSARGTGVQFHYGYTF

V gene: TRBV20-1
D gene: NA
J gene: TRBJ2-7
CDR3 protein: CSARDLSGSSYEQYF

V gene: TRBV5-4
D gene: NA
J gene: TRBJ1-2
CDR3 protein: CASSPNSSPRRNYGYTF

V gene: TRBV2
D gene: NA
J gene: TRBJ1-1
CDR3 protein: CASSILPGRATEAFF

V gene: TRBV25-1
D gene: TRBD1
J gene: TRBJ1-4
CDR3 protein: CASSEETGANEKLFF

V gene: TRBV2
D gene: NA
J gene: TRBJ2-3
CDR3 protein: CASTRAPGTTFDTQYF

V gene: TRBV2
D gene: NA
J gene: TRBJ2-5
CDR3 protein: CASSGPGGRGETQYF

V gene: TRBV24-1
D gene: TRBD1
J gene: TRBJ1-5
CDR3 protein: CATSENRGATQPQHF

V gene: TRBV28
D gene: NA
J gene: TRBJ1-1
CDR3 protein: CASSWGGGRGGTEAFF

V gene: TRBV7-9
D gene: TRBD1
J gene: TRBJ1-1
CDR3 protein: CASSLGGTRGQMNTEAFF

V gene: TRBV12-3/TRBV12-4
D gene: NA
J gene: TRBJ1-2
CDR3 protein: CASSFPGLIRGYTF

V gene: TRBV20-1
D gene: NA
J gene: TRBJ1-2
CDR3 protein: CSARDGGGLNYGYTF

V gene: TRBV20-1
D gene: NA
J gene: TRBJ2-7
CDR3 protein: CSAVQGSEQYF